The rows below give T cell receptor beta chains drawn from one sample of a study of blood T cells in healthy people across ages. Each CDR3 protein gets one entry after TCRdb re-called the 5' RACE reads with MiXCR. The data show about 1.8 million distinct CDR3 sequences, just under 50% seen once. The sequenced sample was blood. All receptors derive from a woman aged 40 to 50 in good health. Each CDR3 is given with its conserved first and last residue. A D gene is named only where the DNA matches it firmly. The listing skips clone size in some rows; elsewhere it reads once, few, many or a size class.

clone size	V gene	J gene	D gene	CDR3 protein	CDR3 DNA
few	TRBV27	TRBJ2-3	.	CASSFAPSNTQYF	TGTGCCAGCAGTTTTGCACCATCTAATACGCAGTATTTT
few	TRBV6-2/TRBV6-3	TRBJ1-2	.	CASTDDNYGYTF	TGTGCCAGCACCGACGACAACTATGGCTACACCTTC
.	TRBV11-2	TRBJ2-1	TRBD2	CASSPRVSGGPGSHNEQFF	TGTGCCAGCAGCCCGAGGGTTAGCGGGGGCCCAGGCAGCCACAATGAGCAGTTCTTC
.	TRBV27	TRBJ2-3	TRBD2	CASSSPPTGLAGGSTDTQYF	TGTGCCAGCAGTTCACCTCCGACGGGACTAGCGGGAGGAAGCACAGATACGCAGTATTTT
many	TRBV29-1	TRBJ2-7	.	CSVDGTAPGEQYF	TGCAGCGTTGATGGGACCGCACCGGGCGAGCAGTACTTC
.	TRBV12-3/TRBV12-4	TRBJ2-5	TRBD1	CASSLAGQGAYETQYF	TGTGCCAGCAGTTTAGCCGGGCAGGGGGCTTATGAGACCCAGTACTTC
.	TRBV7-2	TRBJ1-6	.	CASSLVAGSSSPLHF	TGTGCCAGCAGCTTAGTTGCGGGGAGTAGTTCACCCCTCCACTTT
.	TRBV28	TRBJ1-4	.	CASSLFTATNEKLFF	TGTGCCAGCAGTTTATTTACCGCAACTAATGAAAAACTGTTTTTT
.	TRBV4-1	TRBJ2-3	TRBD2	CASSGAGDSTDTQYF	TGCGCCAGCAGTGGAGCGGGGGATAGCACAGATACGCAGTATTTT
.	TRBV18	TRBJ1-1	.	CASSPQAPEAFF	TGTGCCAGCTCACCACAGGCACCTGAAGCTTTCTTT